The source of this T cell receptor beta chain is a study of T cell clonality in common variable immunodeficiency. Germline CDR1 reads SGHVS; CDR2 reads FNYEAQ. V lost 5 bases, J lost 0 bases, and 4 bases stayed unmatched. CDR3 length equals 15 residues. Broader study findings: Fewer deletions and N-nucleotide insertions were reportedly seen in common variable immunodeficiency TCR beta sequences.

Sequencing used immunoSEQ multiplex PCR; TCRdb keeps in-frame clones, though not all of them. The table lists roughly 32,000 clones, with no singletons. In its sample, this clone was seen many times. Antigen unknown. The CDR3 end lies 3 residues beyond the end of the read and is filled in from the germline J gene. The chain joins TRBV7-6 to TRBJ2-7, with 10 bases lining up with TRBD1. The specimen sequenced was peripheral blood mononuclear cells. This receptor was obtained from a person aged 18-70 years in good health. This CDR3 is CASSTDRGSSYEQYF. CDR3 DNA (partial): TGTGCCAGCAGCACGGACAGGGGGAGCTCCTACGAG. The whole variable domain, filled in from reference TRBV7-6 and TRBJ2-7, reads GAGVSQSPRYKVTKRGQDVALRCDPISGHVSLYWYRQALGQGPEFLTYFNYEAQQDKSGLPNDRFSAERPEGSISTLTIQRTEQRDSAMYRCASSTDRGSSYEQYFGPGTRLTVT.